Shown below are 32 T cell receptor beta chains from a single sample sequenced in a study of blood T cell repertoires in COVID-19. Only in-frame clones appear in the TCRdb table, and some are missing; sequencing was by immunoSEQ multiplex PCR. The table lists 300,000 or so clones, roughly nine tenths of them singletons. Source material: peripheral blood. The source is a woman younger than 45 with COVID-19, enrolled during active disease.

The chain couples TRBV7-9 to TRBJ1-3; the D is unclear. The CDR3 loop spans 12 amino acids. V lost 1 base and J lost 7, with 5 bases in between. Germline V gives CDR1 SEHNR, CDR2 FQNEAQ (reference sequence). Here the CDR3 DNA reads TGTGCCAGCAGCTTAGATCGGAACACCATATATTTT. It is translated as CASSLDRNTIYF.

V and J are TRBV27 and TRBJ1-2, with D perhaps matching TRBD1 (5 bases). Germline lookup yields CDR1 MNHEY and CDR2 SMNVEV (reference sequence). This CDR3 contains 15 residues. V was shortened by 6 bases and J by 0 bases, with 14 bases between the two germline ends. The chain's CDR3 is CASSLDRASNYGYTF. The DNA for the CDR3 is TGTGCCAGCAGCCTTGACAGAGCTTCTAACTATGGCTACACCTTC.

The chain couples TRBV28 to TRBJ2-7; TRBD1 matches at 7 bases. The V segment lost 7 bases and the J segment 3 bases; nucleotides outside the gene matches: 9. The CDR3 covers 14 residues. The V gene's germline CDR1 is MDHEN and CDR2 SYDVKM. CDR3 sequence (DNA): TGTGCCAGCATCCCGTCGCCAGGGGGCTACGAGCAGTACTTC. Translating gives CASIPSPGGYEQYF.

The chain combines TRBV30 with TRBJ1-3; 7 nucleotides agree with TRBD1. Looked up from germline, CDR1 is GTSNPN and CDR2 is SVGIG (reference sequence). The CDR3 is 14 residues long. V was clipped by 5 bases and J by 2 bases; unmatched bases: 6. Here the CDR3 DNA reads TGTGCCTGGGTTGCACAGGGGACTGGAAACACCATATATTTT. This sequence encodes CAWVAQGTGNTIYF.

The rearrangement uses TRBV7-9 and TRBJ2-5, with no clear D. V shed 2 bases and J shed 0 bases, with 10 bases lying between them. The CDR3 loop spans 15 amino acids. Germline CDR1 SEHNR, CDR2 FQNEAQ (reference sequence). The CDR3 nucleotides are TGTGCCAGCAGCTTACTCTCTCACAACCAAGAGACCCAGTACTTC. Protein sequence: CASSLLSHNQETQYF.

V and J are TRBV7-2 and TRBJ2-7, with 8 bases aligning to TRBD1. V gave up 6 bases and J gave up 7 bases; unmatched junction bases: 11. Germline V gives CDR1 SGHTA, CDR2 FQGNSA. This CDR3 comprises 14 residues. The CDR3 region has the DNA TGTGCCAGCAGTCGGTCGCAGGGGGCAAATGAGCAGTACTTC. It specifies CASSRSQGANEQYF. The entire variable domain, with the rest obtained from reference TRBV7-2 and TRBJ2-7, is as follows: GAGVSQSPSNKVTEKGKDVELRCDPISGHTALYWYRQSLGQGLEFLIYFQGNSAPDKSGLPSDRFSAERTGGSVSTLTIQRTQQEDSAVYLCASSRSQGANEQYFGPGTRLTVT.

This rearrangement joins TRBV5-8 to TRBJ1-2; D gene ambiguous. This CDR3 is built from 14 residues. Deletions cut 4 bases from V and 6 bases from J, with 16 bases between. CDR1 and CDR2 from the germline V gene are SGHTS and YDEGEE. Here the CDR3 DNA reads TGTGCCAGCAGCCTCTCACACAGCGGCCATGGCTACACCTTC. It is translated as CASSLSHSGHGYTF.

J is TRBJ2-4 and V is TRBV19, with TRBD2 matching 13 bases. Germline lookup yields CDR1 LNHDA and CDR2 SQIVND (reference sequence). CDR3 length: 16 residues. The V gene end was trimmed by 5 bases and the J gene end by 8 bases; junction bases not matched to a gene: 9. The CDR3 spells CASSLQTSGRIDIQYF. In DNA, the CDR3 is TGTGCCAGTAGTCTCCAGACTAGCGGGAGGATAGACATTCAGTACTTC.

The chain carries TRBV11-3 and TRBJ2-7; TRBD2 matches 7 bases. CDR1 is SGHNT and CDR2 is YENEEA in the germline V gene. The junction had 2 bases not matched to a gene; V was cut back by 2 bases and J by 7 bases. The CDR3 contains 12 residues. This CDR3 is CASSLRAGEQYF. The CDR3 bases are TGTGCCAGCAGCTTACGAGCGGGGGAGCAGTACTTC.

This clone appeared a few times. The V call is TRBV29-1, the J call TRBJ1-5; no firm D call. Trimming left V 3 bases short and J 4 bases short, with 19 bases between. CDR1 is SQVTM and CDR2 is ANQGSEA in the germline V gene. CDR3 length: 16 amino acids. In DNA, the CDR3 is TGCAGCGTTGATTTATTAGCGTTATTTAAAAATCAGCCCCAGCATTTT. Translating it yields CSVDLLALFKNQPQHF. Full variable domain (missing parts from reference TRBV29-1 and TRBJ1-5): SAVISQKPSRDICQRGTSLTIQCQVDSQVTMMFWYRQQPGQSLTLIATANQGSEATYESGFVIDKFPISRPNLTFSTLTVSNMSPEDSSIYLCSVDLLALFKNQPQHFGDGTRLSIL.

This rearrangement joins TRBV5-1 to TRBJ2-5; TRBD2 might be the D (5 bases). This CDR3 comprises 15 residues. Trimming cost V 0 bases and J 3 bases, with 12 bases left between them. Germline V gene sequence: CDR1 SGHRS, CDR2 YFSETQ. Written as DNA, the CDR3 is TGCGCCAGCAGCTTGGCCGGACTCAAAGAAGAGACCCAGTACTTC. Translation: CASSLAGLKEETQYF. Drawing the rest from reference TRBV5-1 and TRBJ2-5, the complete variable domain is KAGVTQTPRYLIKTRGQQVTLSCSPISGHRSVSWYQQTPGQGLQFLFEYFSETQRNKGNFPGRFSGRQFSNSRSEMNVSTLELGDSALYLCASSLAGLKEETQYFGPGTRLLVL.

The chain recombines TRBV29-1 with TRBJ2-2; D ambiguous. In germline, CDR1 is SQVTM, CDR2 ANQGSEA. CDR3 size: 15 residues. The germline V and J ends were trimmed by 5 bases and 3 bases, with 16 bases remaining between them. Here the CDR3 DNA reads TGCAGCGTTTCCCTTCGAGGCGGCGACACCGGGGAGCTGTTTTTT. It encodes CSVSLRGGDTGELFF.

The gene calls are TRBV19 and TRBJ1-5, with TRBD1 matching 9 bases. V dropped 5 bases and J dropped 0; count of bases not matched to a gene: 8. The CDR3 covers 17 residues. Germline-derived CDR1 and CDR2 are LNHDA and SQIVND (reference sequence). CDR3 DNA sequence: TGTGCCAGTAGTTTCCGGGACAGGGAGGATAGCAATCAGCCCCAGCATTTT. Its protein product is CASSFRDREDSNQPQHF.

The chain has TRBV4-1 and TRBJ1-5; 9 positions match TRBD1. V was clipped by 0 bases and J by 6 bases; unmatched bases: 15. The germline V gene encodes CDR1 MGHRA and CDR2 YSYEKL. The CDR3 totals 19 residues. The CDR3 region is CASSQDYGYYTGGGQPQHF. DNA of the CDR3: TGCGCCAGCAGCCAAGATTACGGCTATTATACAGGGGGCGGTCAGCCCCAGCATTTT.

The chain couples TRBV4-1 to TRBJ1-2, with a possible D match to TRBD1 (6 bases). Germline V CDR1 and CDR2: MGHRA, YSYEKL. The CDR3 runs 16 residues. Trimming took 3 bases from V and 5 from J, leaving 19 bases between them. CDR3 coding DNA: TGCGCCAGCAGCCAGCCCTCCAGGGGCGCACGTTATGGCTACACCTTC. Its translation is CASSQPSRGARYGYTF.

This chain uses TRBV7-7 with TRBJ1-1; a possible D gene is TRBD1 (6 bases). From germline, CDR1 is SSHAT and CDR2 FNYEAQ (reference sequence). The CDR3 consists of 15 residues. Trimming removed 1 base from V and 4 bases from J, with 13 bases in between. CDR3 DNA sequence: TGTGCCAGCAGCTTAGGTCTGGGGACACCCACTGAAGCTTTCTTT. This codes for CASSLGLGTPTEAFF. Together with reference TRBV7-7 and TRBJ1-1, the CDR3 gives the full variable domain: GAGVSQSPRYKVTKRGQDVTLRCDPISSHATLYWYQQALGQGPEFLTYFNYEAQPDKSGLPSDRFSAERPEGSISTLTIQRTEQRDSAMYRCASSLGLGTPTEAFFGQGTRLTVV.

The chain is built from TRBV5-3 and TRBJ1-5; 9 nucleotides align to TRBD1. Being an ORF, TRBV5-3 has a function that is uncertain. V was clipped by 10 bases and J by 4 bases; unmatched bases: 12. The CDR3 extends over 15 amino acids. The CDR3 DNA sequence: TGTGCCGTGGAGGGGACAGGGAGGGTAAATCAGCCCCAGCATTTT. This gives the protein CAVEGTGRVNQPQHF.

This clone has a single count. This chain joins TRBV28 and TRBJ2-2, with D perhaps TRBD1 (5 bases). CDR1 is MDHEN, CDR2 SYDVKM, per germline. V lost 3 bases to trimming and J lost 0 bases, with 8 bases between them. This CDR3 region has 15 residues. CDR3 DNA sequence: TGTGCCAGCAGTTTGGCCAGGGCGAACACCGGGGAGCTGTTTTTT. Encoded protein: CASSLARANTGELFF.

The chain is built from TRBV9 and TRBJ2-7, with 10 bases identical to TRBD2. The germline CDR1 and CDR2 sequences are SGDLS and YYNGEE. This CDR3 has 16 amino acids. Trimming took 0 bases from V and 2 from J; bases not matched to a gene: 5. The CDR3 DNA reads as TGTGCCAGCAGCGTAGGCGGGACTAGCGTAACCTACGAGCAGTACTTC. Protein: CASSVGGTSVTYEQYF.

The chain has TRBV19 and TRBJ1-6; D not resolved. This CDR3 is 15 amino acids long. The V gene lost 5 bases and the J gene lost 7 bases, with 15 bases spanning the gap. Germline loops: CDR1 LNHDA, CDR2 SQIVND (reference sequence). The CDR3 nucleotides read TGTGCCAGTAGTGCACAGATCCAAAACAATTCACCCCTCCACTTT. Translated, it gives CASSAQIQNNSPLHF.

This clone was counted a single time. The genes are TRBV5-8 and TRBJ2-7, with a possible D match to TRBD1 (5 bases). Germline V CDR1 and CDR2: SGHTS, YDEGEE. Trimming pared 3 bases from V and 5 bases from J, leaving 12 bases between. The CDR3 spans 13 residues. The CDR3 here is CASSSLGRNEQYF. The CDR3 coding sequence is TGTGCCAGCAGCTCACTGGGGCGAAACGAGCAGTACTTC.

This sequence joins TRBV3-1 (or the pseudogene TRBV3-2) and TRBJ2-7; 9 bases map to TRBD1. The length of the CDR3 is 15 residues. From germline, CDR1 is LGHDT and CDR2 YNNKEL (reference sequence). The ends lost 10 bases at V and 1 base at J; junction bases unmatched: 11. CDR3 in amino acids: CATSKTTGGSYEQYF. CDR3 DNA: TGTGCCACGTCTAAAACGACAGGGGGATCCTACGAGCAGTACTTC.

The CDR3 DNA is TGCAGCGGCTTGACAGCCACAGATACGCAGTATTTT. It specifies CSGLTATDTQYF. The rearrangement uses TRBV29-1 and TRBJ2-3; tentative D call: TRBD1 (5 bases). CDR1 and CDR2 (germline): SQVTM, ANQGSEA. V was shortened by 7 bases and J by 2 bases, with 10 bases between the two germline ends. The CDR3 extends over 12 amino acids.

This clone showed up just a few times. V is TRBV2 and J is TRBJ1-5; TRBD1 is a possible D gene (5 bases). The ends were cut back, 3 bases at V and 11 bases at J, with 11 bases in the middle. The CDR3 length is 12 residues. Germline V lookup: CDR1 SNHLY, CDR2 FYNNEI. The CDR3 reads CASSDGGRSQHF. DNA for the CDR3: TGTGCCAGCAGTGACGGGGGTCGGTCCCAGCATTTT.

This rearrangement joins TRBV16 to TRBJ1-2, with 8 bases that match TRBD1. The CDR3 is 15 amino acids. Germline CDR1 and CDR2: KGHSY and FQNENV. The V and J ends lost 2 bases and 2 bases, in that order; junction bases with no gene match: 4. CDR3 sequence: CASSQRDRRNYGYTF. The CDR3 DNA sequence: TGTGCCAGCAGCCAAAGGGACAGGAGGAACTATGGCTACACCTTC. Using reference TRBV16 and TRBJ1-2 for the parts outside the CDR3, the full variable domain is GEEVAQTPKHLVRGEGQKAKLYCAPIKGHSYVFWYQQVLKNEFKFLISFQNENVFDETGMPKERFSAKCLPNSPCSLEIQATKLEDSAVYFCASSQRDRRNYGYTFGSGTRLTVV.

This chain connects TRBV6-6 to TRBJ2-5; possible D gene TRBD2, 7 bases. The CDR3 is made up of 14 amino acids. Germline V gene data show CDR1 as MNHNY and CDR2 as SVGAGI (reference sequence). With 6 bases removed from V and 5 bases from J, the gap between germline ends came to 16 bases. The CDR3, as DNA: TGTGCCAGCAGCCGAGGGGGGGGCGAGGAGACCCAGTACTTC. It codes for CASSRGGGEETQYF.

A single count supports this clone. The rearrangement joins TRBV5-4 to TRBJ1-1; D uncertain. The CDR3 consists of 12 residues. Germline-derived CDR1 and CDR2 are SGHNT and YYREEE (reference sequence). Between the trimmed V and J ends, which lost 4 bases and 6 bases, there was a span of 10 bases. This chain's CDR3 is CASSQRGAEAFF. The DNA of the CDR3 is TGTGCCAGCAGCCAGAGAGGCGCTGAAGCTTTCTTT.

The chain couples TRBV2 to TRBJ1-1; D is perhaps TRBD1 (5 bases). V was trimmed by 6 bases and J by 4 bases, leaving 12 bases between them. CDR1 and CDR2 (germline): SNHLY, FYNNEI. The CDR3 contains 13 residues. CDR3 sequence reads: CASSRGTSTEAFF. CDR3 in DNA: TGTGCCAGCAGCCGGGGGACGAGCACTGAAGCTTTCTTT.

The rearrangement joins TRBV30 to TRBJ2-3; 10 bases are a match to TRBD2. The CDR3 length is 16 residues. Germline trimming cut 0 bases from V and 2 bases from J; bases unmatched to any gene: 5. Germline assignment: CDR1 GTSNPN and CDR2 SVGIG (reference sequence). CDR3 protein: CAWSVGAGGHTDTQYF. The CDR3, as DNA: TGTGCCTGGAGTGTAGGAGCGGGAGGGCACACAGATACGCAGTATTTT.

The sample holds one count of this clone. CDR3 loop: CATSSGQGGFNEAFF. CDR3 sequence (DNA): TGTGCCACATCTTCGGGACAGGGGGGTTTTAATGAAGCTTTCTTT. The chain carries TRBV27 and TRBJ1-1, with 11 bases lining up with TRBD1. This CDR3 region has 15 residues. Germline V lookup: CDR1 MNHEY, CDR2 SMNVEV (reference sequence). V lost 10 bases and J lost 7; bases outside the gene matches: 14.

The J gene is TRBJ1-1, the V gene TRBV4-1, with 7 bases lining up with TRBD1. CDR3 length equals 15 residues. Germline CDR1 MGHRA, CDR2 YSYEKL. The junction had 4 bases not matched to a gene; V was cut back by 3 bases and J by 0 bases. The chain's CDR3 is CASSQGQLMNTEAFF. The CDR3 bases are TGCGCCAGCAGCCAGGGACAGCTCATGAACACTGAAGCTTTCTTT.

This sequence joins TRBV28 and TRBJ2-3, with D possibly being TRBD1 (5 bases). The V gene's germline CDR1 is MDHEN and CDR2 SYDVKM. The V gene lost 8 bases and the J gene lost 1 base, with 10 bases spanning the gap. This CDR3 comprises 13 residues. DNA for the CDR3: TGTGCCAGCCGTGGCAGGGGCACAGATACGCAGTATTTT. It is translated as CASRGRGTDTQYF.